These 9 T cell receptor beta chains came from one sample sequenced in a study of blood T cell repertoires in COVID-19. Repertoires were generated with immunoSEQ multiplex PCR, while TCRdb's copy carries only in-frame clones and drops some. The sample contains some 110,000 clones, roughly 83% of which appear only once. The sample comprised peripheral blood. These receptors were obtained from a woman in her seventies with acute or convalescent COVID-19.

V is TRBV19 and J is TRBJ1-1; 12 positions match TRBD1. Germline CDR1 LNHDA, CDR2 SQIVND (reference sequence). The length of the CDR3 is 18 residues. Trimming at V came to 0 bases and at J to 0 bases, leaving 5 bases not matched to a gene. CDR3 nucleotides: TGTGCCAGTAGTATAGATCTGGGACAGGGGGCAATGAACACTGAAGCTTTCTTT. Residues: CASSIDLGQGAMNTEAFF. Based on the CDR3 plus reference TRBV19 and TRBJ1-1, the full variable domain is DGGITQSPKYLFRKEGQNVTLSCEQNLNHDAMYWYRQDPGQGLRLIYYSQIVNDFQKGDIAEGYSVSREKKESFPLTVTSAQKNPTAFYLCASSIDLGQGAMNTEAFFGQGTRLTVV.

The count of this clone is one. The chain uses TRBV5-4 and TRBJ2-7, with 12 bases lining up with TRBD2. The CDR3 covers 15 residues. Trimming cost V 4 bases and J 5 bases; bases outside gene matches: 7. The germline V gene has CDR1 SGHNT and CDR2 YYREEE (reference sequence). This CDR3 reads CASSPSTSGSHEQYF. Here the CDR3 DNA reads TGTGCCAGCAGCCCATCGACTAGCGGGAGTCACGAGCAGTACTTC.

This clone occurred a few times. This rearrangement joins TRBV5-1 to TRBJ2-1; 7 bases are a match to TRBD1. Unmatched junction bases numbered 3, after V lost 0 bases and J lost 3 bases. There are 15 residues in the CDR3. Germline V gene data show CDR1 as SGHRS and CDR2 as YFSETQ. CDR3: CASSLGTGVYNEQFF. The DNA of the CDR3 is TGCGCCAGCAGCTTGGGGACAGGAGTCTACAATGAGCAGTTCTTC.

The chain combines TRBV7-3 with TRBJ2-1, with 12 nucleotides matching TRBD2. V lost 5 bases and J lost 8; bases outside the gene matches: 7. CDR3 size: 15 residues. Germline V gives CDR1 SGHTA, CDR2 FQGTGA. The CDR3: CASSPRLAGGDEQFF. The CDR3 nucleotides read TGTGCCAGCAGCCCTCGTCTAGCGGGAGGGGATGAGCAGTTCTTC.

This clone was counted a few times. The chain joins TRBV28 to TRBJ1-5, with D tentatively TRBD1 (5 bases). Trimming left V 6 bases short and J 7 bases short, with 19 bases between. The CDR3 extends over 15 amino acids. Germline CDR1 and CDR2: MDHEN and SYDVKM. CDR3 amino acids: CASSKIQSGSQPQHF. The CDR3 nucleotides are TGTGCCAGCAGCAAAATTCAGTCAGGGTCGCAGCCCCAGCATTTT.

The rearrangement links TRBV4-1 to TRBJ1-5; tentative D call: TRBD1 (5 bases). Trimming left V 5 bases short and J 5 bases short, with 19 bases between. Germline V CDR1 and CDR2: MGHRA, YSYEKL. CDR3 size: 16 residues. The chain's CDR3 is CASSKTLGGDYQPQHF. In nucleotides, the CDR3 is TGCGCCAGCAGCAAAACCCTCGGGGGTGATTATCAGCCCCAGCATTTT.

The J gene is TRBJ1-1, the V gene TRBV29-1; D not resolved. V was shortened by 7 bases and J by 0 bases, with 9 bases between the two germline ends. Germline CDR1 is SQVTM and CDR2 is ANQGSEA. This CDR3 region has 12 residues. CDR3 loop: CSGGSMNTEAFF. In DNA form, the CDR3 reads TGCAGCGGAGGGTCCATGAACACTGAAGCTTTCTTT.

DNA for the CDR3: TGTGCCAGCAGTCGTCAGGGGGTTTTTACCGGGGAGCTGTTTTTT. Translated: CASSRQGVFTGELFF. The chain links TRBV27 to TRBJ2-2; 7 bases map to TRBD1. The CDR3 runs to 15 residues. Per the germline V gene, CDR1 is MNHEY and CDR2 is SMNVEV (reference sequence). The junction had 8 bases not matched to a gene; V was cut back by 5 bases and J by 5 bases.

The V and J genes are TRBV6-5 and TRBJ1-2; 8 nucleotides align to TRBD1. V dropped 4 bases and J dropped 5; count of bases not matched to a gene: 9. Germline values: CDR1 MNHEY, CDR2 SVGAGI. CDR3 size: 15 residues. The CDR3: CASSSSRTGIYGYTF. DNA for the CDR3: TGTGCCAGCAGTTCCTCCCGGACAGGGATTTATGGCTACACCTTC.